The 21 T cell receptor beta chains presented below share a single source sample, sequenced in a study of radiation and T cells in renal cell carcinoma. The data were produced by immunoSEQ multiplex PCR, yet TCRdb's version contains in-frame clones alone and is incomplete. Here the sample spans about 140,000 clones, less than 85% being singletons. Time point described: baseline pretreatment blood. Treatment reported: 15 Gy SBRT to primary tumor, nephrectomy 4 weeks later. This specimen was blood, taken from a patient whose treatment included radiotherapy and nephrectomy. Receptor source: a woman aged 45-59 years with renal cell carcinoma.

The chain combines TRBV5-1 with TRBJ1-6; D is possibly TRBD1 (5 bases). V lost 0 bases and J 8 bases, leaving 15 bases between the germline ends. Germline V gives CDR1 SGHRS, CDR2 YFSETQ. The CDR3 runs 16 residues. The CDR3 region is CASSLGTTVSHSPLHF. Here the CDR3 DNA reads TGCGCCAGCAGCTTGGGAACGACAGTGTCTCATTCACCCCTCCACTTT.

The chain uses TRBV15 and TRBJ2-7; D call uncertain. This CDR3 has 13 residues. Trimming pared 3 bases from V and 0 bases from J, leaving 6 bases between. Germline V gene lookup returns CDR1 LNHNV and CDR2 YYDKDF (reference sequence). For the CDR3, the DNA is TGTGCCACCAGCAGCGACATCTCCTACGAGCAGTACTTC. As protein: CATSSDISYEQYF.

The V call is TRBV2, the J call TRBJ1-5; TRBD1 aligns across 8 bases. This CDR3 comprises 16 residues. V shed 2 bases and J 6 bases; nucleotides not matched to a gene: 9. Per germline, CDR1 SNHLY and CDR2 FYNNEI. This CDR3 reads CASSEWAGGFGQPQHF. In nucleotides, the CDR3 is TGTGCCAGCAGTGAATGGGCAGGGGGCTTCGGTCAGCCCCAGCATTTT.

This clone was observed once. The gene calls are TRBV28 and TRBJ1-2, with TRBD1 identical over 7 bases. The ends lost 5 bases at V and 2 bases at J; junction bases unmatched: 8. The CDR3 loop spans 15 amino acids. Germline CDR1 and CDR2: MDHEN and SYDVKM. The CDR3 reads CASSLGQAGNYGYTF. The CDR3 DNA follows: TGTGCCAGCAGTCTCGGACAGGCGGGGAACTATGGCTACACCTTC.

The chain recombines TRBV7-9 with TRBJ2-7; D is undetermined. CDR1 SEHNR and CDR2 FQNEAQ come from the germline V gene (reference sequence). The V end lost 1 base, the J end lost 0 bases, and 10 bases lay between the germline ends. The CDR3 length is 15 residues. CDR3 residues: CASSLGVMSSYEQYF. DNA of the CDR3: TGTGCCAGCAGCTTAGGGGTCATGAGCTCCTACGAGCAGTACTTC.

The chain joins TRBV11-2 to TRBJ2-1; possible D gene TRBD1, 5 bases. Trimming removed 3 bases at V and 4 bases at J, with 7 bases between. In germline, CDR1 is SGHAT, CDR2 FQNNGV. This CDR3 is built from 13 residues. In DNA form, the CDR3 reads TGTGCCAGCAGCTTCAGGGCTTACAATGAGCAGTTCTTC. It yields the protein CASSFRAYNEQFF.

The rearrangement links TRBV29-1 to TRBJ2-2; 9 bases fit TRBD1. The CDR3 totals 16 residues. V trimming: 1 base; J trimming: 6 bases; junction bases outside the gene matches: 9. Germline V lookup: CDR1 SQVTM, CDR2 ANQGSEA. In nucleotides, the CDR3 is TGCAGCGTTGAAGGTCCGTCCGACAGGGGGGCCGGGGAGCTGTTTTTT. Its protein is CSVEGPSDRGAGELFF.

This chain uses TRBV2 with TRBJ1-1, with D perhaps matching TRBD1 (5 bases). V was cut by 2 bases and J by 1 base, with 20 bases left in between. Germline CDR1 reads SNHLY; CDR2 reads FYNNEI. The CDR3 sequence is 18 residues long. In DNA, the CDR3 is TGTGCCAGCAGTGAAACGTCTTTAATGGCAGGGAAGAACACTGAAGCTTTCTTT. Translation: CASSETSLMAGKNTEAFF.

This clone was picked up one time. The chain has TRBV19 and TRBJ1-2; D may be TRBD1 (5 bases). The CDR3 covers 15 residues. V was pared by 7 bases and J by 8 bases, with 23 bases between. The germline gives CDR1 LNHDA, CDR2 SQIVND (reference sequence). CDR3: CASTNDRDEGKGYTF. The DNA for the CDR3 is TGTGCCAGTACAAACGACCGGGACGAAGGAAAGGGCTACACCTTC.

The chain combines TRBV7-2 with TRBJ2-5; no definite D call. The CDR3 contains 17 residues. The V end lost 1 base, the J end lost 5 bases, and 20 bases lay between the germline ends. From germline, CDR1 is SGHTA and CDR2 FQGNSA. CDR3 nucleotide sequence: TGTGCCAGCAGCTTAGATCCCCCTACAAATCGGTTGGAGACCCAGTACTTC. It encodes CASSLDPPTNRLETQYF.

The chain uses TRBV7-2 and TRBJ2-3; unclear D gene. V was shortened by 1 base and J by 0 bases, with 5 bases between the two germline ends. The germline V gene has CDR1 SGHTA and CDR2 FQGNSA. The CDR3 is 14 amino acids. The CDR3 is CASSLVPSTDTQYF. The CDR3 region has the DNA TGTGCCAGCAGCTTAGTTCCTAGCACAGATACGCAGTATTTT.

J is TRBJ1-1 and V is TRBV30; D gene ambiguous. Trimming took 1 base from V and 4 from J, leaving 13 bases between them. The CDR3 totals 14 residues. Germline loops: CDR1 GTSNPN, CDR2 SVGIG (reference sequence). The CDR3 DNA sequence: TGTGCCTGGAGTGCTTTTCCCGGGATCACTGAAGCTTTCTTT. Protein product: CAWSAFPGITEAFF.

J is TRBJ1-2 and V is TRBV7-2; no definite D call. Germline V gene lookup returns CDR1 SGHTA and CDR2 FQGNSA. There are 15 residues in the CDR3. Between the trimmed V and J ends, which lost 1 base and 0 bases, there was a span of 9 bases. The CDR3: CASSLVIGPNYGYTF. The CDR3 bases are TGTGCCAGCAGCTTAGTAATAGGGCCTAACTATGGCTACACCTTC.

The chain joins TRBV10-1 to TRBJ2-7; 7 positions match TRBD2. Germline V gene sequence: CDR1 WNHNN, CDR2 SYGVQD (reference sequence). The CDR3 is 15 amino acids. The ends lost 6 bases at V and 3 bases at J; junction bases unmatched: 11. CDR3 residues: CASSPGGSGYYEQYF. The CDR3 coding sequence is TGCGCCAGCAGCCCCGGTGGTAGCGGGTACTACGAGCAGTACTTC.

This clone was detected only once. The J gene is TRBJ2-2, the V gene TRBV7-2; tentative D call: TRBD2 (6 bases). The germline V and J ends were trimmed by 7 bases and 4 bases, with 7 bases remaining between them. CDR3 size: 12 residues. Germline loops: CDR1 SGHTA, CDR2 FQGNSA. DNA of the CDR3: TGTGCCAGCATGCGGGGCACCGGGGAGCTGTTTTTT. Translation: CASMRGTGELFF.

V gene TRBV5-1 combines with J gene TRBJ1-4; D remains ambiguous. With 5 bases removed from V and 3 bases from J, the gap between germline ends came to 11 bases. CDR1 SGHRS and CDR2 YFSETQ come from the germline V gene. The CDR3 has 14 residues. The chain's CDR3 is CASSSDPSNEKLFF. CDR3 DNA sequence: TGCGCCAGCAGTTCAGACCCTTCTAATGAAAAACTGTTTTTT.

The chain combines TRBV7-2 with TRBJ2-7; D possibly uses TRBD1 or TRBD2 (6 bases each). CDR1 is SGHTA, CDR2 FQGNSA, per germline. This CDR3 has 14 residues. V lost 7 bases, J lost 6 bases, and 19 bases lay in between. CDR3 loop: CASTPSWGASEQYF. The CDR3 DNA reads TGTGCCAGCACCCCCTCGTGGGGGGCTAGCGAGCAGTACTTC.

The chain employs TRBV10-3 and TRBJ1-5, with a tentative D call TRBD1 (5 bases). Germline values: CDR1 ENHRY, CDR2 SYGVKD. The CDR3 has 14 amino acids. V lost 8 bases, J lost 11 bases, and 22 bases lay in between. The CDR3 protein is CAIGTTGGLGAQHF. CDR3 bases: TGTGCCATCGGAACGACCGGGGGACTGGGGGCCCAGCATTTT.

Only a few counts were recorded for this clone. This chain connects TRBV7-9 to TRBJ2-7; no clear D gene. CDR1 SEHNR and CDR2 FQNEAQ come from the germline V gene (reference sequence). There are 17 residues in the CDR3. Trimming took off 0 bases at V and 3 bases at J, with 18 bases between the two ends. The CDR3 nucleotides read TGTGCCAGCAGCTTAGCGAAAACCCGCCTAGTGGTCTACGAGCAGTACTTC. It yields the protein CASSLAKTRLVVYEQYF.

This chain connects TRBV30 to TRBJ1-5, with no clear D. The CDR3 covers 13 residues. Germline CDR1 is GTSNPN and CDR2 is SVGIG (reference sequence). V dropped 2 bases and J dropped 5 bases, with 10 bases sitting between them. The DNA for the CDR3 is TGTGCCTGGAGTAACACTGTGGATCAGCCCCAGCATTTT. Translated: CAWSNTVDQPQHF.

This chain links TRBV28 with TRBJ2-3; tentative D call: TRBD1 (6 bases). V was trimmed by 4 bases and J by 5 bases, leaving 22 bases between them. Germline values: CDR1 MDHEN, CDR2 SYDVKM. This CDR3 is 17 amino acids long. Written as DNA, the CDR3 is TGTGCCAGCAGTTCACCGGACGGGACAAGGGGCCGAGATACGCAGTATTTT. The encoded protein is CASSSPDGTRGRDTQYF.